This is a list of T cell receptor beta chains from one sample in a study of radiotherapy plus CTLA-4 blockade in lung cancer. Some clones are missing from TCRdb's copy, which holds only in-frame ones; the method was immunoSEQ multiplex PCR. Of some 51,000 clones detected, about three quarters appear once; the ten largest clones hold 2% to 3%. Sequenced material: peripheral blood, taken from a patient treated with radiotherapy plus ipilimumab. The origin of the receptors is a human donor with non-small cell lung cancer whose response to radiotherapy plus ipilimumab could not be evaluated. CDR3s include the opening cysteine and the closing phenylalanine or tryptophan. D genes are given only for firm matches. Size values are once, few and many counts, or a class for expanded clones, and some rows have none.

clone size: few
D gene: NA
J gene: TRBJ2-1
CDR3 length: 15
V gene: TRBV5-1
CDR3 protein: CASSLVSGSYNEQFF
CDR3 DNA: TGCGCCAGCAGCTTGGTATCGGGCTCCTACAATGAGCAGTTCTTC

clone size: NA
D gene: TRBD2
J gene: TRBJ2-7
CDR3 length: 16
V gene: TRBV7-2
CDR3 protein: CASSSSSGGSSYEQYF
CDR3 DNA: TGTGCCAGCAGCTCCAGTAGCGGGGGGAGCTCCTACGAGCAGTACTTC

clone size: NA
D gene: NA
J gene: TRBJ2-7
CDR3 length: 15
V gene: TRBV28
CDR3 protein: CASSSITGRAYEQYF
CDR3 DNA: TGTGCCAGCAGTTCAATTACAGGGAGAGCCTACGAGCAGTACTTC

clone size: NA
D gene: NA
J gene: TRBJ1-4
CDR3 length: 14
V gene: TRBV30
CDR3 protein: CAWSYGGGREKLFF
CDR3 DNA: TGTGCCTGGAGCTATGGGGGAGGGAGAGAAAAACTGTTTTTT

clone size: NA
D gene: TRBD1
J gene: TRBJ2-5
CDR3 length: 15
V gene: TRBV28
CDR3 protein: CASSPADRVQETQYF
CDR3 DNA: TGTGCCAGCAGTCCAGCCGACAGGGTTCAAGAGACCCAGTACTTC

clone size: NA
D gene: NA
J gene: TRBJ1-4
CDR3 length: 14
V gene: TRBV6-6
CDR3 protein: CASSYSTASGKLFF
CDR3 DNA: TGTGCCAGCAGTTACTCGACCGCCAGCGGAAAACTGTTTTTT

clone size: NA
D gene: NA
J gene: TRBJ1-5
CDR3 length: 14
V gene: TRBV5-1
CDR3 protein: CASSLNGGNQPQHF
CDR3 DNA: TGCGCCAGCAGCTTGAACGGGGGCAATCAGCCCCAGCATTTT

clone size: NA
D gene: TRBD1
J gene: TRBJ2-7
CDR3 length: 14
V gene: TRBV19
CDR3 protein: CASSIGTGGAEQYF
CDR3 DNA: TGTGCCAGTAGTATAGGAACAGGGGGCGCCGAGCAGTACTTC

clone size: NA
D gene: TRBD1
J gene: TRBJ1-1
CDR3 length: 15
V gene: TRBV7-9
CDR3 protein: CASSGGQGLNTEAFF
CDR3 DNA: TGTGCCAGCAGCGGGGGACAGGGCCTGAACACTGAAGCTTTCTTT

clone size: NA
D gene: NA
J gene: TRBJ2-4
CDR3 length: 12
V gene: TRBV28
CDR3 protein: CASSSPLFFQYF
CDR3 DNA: TGTGCCAGCAGTTCCCCCCTTTTTTTTCAGTACTTC

clone size: NA
D gene: NA
J gene: TRBJ2-5
CDR3 length: 14
V gene: TRBV7-8
CDR3 protein: CASSLGAGQETQYF
CDR3 DNA: TGTGCCAGCAGCTTAGGTGCAGGACAGGAGACCCAGTACTTC

clone size: once
D gene: NA
J gene: TRBJ1-2
CDR3 length: 11
V gene: TRBV28
CDR3 protein: CASSQNYGYTF
CDR3 DNA: TGTGCCAGCAGTCAAAACTATGGCTACACCTTC

clone size: NA
D gene: NA
J gene: TRBJ2-3
CDR3 length: 13
V gene: TRBV12-5
CDR3 protein: CASGITGIDTQYF
CDR3 DNA: TGTGCTAGTGGTATAACAGGGATAGATACGCAGTATTTT

clone size: NA
D gene: TRBD1
J gene: TRBJ2-7
CDR3 length: 13
V gene: TRBV28
CDR3 protein: CASSPDRVREQYF
CDR3 DNA: TGTGCCAGCAGCCCAGACAGGGTACGCGAGCAGTACTTC

clone size: NA
D gene: NA
J gene: TRBJ1-2
CDR3 length: 18
V gene: TRBV7-2
CDR3 protein: CASSPRPQTTPANYGYTF
CDR3 DNA: TGTGCCAGCAGCCCGCGGCCCCAAACCACCCCAGCTAACTATGGCTACACCTTC

clone size: medium-sized
D gene: TRBD2
J gene: TRBJ2-7
CDR3 length: 15
V gene: TRBV5-4
CDR3 protein: CASSLDSGGLYEQYF
CDR3 DNA: TGTGCCAGCAGCTTGGACTCGGGAGGGCTCTACGAGCAGTACTTC

clone size: NA
D gene: TRBD1
J gene: TRBJ1-2
CDR3 length: 13
V gene: TRBV18
CDR3 protein: CASRQGGENGYTF
CDR3 DNA: TGTGCCAGCCGACAGGGGGGAGAGAATGGCTACACCTTC

clone size: NA
D gene: NA
J gene: TRBJ2-5
CDR3 length: 14
V gene: TRBV11-3
CDR3 protein: CASSFTGWGETQYF
CDR3 DNA: TGTGCCAGCAGCTTTACAGGGTGGGGGGAGACCCAGTACTTC

clone size: NA
D gene: TRBD2
J gene: TRBJ2-5
CDR3 length: 15
V gene: TRBV13
CDR3 protein: CASSLILAGAGEQYF
CDR3 DNA: TGTGCCAGCAGCTTAATCCTAGCGGGAGCCGGTGAGCAGTACTTC

clone size: few
D gene: TRBD2
J gene: TRBJ2-3
CDR3 length: 16
V gene: TRBV7-2
CDR3 protein: CASRRTGTSDTDTQYF
CDR3 DNA: TGTGCCAGCAGACGAACCGGGACTAGCGACACAGATACGCAGTATTTT

clone size: NA
D gene: NA
J gene: TRBJ1-6
CDR3 length: 13
V gene: TRBV5-1
CDR3 protein: CASSSDSNSPLHF
CDR3 DNA: TGCGCCAGCAGCTCAGACAGTAATTCACCCCTCCACTTT

clone size: medium-sized
D gene: NA
J gene: TRBJ1-4
CDR3 length: 14
V gene: TRBV7-9
CDR3 protein: CASSSQGISEKLFF
CDR3 DNA: TGTGCCAGCAGCTCACAGGGTATCAGTGAAAAACTGTTTTTT

clone size: NA
D gene: TRBD1
J gene: TRBJ2-1
CDR3 length: 15
V gene: TRBV7-9
CDR3 protein: CASSRGPISFNEQFF
CDR3 DNA: TGTGCCAGCAGCAGGGGGCCGATTTCCTTCAATGAGCAGTTCTTC

clone size: NA
D gene: NA
J gene: TRBJ2-7
CDR3 length: 13
V gene: TRBV2
CDR3 protein: CASSVPLSYEQYF
CDR3 DNA: TGTGCCAGCAGTGTTCCCCTCTCCTACGAGCAGTACTTC

clone size: once
D gene: NA
J gene: TRBJ2-3
CDR3 length: 14
V gene: TRBV9
CDR3 protein: CASRDLRGTDTQYF
CDR3 DNA: TGTGCCAGCAGGGATCTACGGGGCACAGATACGCAGTATTTT

clone size: NA
D gene: NA
J gene: TRBJ2-2
CDR3 length: 14
V gene: TRBV7-2
CDR3 protein: CASSATHNTGELFF
CDR3 DNA: TGTGCCAGCAGCGCGACTCATAACACCGGGGAGCTGTTTTTT

clone size: NA
D gene: NA
J gene: TRBJ2-3
CDR3 length: 16
V gene: TRBV4-3
CDR3 protein: CASSQDTVSFGYTQYF
CDR3 DNA: TGCGCCAGCAGCCAAGATACCGTGTCTTTCGGGTATACGCAGTATTTT

clone size: NA
D gene: TRBD2
J gene: TRBJ2-3
CDR3 length: 14
V gene: TRBV6-4
CDR3 protein: CASSEGTSGNTQYF
CDR3 DNA: TGTGCCAGCAGCGAAGGGACTAGCGGCAATACGCAGTATTTT

clone size: NA
D gene: NA
J gene: TRBJ2-3
CDR3 length: 16
V gene: TRBV11-2
CDR3 protein: CASSFGGSMGTDTQYF
CDR3 DNA: TGTGCCAGCAGCTTTGGGGGGAGTATGGGCACAGATACGCAGTATTTT

clone size: NA
D gene: TRBD1
J gene: TRBJ2-7
CDR3 length: 15
V gene: TRBV28
CDR3 protein: CASSQPGTGSYEQYF
CDR3 DNA: TGTGCCAGCAGTCAACCCGGGACAGGCTCCTACGAGCAGTACTTC

clone size: NA
D gene: TRBD1
J gene: TRBJ1-2
CDR3 length: 15
V gene: TRBV5-1
CDR3 protein: CASSLVGTGGYGYTF
CDR3 DNA: TGCGCCAGCAGCTTGGTTGGGACAGGAGGGTATGGCTACACCTTC

clone size: NA
D gene: NA
J gene: TRBJ1-1
CDR3 length: 15
V gene: TRBV6-1
CDR3 protein: CASSRLDSLNTEAFF
CDR3 DNA: TGTGCCAGCAGCCGACTAGACTCTTTGAACACTGAAGCTTTCTTT

clone size: NA
D gene: NA
J gene: TRBJ1-2
CDR3 length: 17
V gene: TRBV4-3
CDR3 protein: CASSQQHLGGANYGYTF
CDR3 DNA: TGCGCCAGCAGCCAACAACATCTCGGGGGAGCTAACTATGGCTACACCTTC

clone size: NA
D gene: NA
J gene: TRBJ2-7
CDR3 length: 15
V gene: TRBV6-6
CDR3 protein: CASRPTGAGGYEQYF
CDR3 DNA: TGTGCCAGCAGACCAACAGGGGCCGGGGGCTACGAGCAGTACTTC

clone size: few
D gene: TRBD1
J gene: TRBJ1-4
CDR3 length: 17
V gene: TRBV7-2
CDR3 protein: CASSSGTGRATNEKLFF
CDR3 DNA: TGTGCCAGCAGCTCCGGGACAGGGCGTGCAACTAATGAAAAACTGTTTTTT

clone size: NA
D gene: NA
J gene: TRBJ1-4
CDR3 length: 13
V gene: TRBV5-4
CDR3 protein: CASSLGLDEKLFF
CDR3 DNA: TGTGCCAGCAGCTTGGGACTTGATGAAAAACTGTTTTTT

clone size: NA
D gene: TRBD2
J gene: TRBJ2-1
CDR3 length: 17
V gene: TRBV7-9
CDR3 protein: CASTIPKGLAGGPEQFF
CDR3 DNA: TGTGCCAGCACTATACCCAAGGGGCTAGCGGGAGGGCCTGAGCAGTTCTTC

clone size: NA
D gene: NA
J gene: TRBJ1-3
CDR3 length: 15
V gene: TRBV10-3
CDR3 protein: CAISEPTVSGNTIYF
CDR3 DNA: TGTGCCATCAGTGAGCCAACAGTCTCTGGAAACACCATATATTTT

clone size: few
D gene: NA
J gene: TRBJ1-3
CDR3 length: 16
V gene: TRBV7-2
CDR3 protein: CASSKAGSTSGNTIYF
CDR3 DNA: TGTGCCAGCAGCAAGGCAGGTTCAACCTCTGGAAACACCATATATTTT

clone size: NA
D gene: NA
J gene: TRBJ2-7
CDR3 length: 14
V gene: TRBV6-1
CDR3 protein: CASSEVPQTYEQYF
CDR3 DNA: TGTGCCAGCAGTGAAGTACCACAGACCTACGAGCAGTACTTC

clone size: NA
D gene: TRBD1
J gene: TRBJ2-1
CDR3 length: 14
V gene: TRBV6-5
CDR3 protein: CASRRPGQTHEQFF
CDR3 DNA: TGTGCCAGCAGGCGACCGGGACAGACCCATGAGCAGTTCTTC

clone size: NA
D gene: NA
J gene: TRBJ1-3
CDR3 length: 14
V gene: TRBV6-5
CDR3 protein: CASSYTSSGNTIYF
CDR3 DNA: TGTGCCAGCAGTTACACAAGCTCTGGAAACACCATATATTTT

clone size: NA
D gene: TRBD1
J gene: TRBJ2-7
CDR3 length: 14
V gene: TRBV7-2
CDR3 protein: CASSFGQGSYEQYF
CDR3 DNA: TGTGCCAGCAGCTTCGGACAGGGTTCCTACGAGCAGTACTTC

clone size: NA
D gene: TRBD2
J gene: TRBJ2-3
CDR3 length: 14
V gene: TRBV10-1
CDR3 protein: CASRSGRGTDTQYF
CDR3 DNA: TGCGCCAGCAGAAGCGGGAGGGGAACAGATACGCAGTATTTT

clone size: NA
D gene: NA
J gene: TRBJ2-1
CDR3 length: 14
V gene: TRBV18
CDR3 protein: CASSPPSSGAEQFF
CDR3 DNA: TGTGCCAGCTCACCGCCCTCGTCAGGGGCGGAGCAGTTCTTC

clone size: medium-sized
D gene: NA
J gene: TRBJ1-2
CDR3 length: 13
V gene: TRBV5-6
CDR3 protein: CASSLADGHGYTF
CDR3 DNA: TGTGCCAGCAGCTTGGCAGATGGTCATGGCTACACCTTC

clone size: NA
D gene: NA
J gene: TRBJ2-5
CDR3 length: 13
V gene: TRBV30
CDR3 protein: CAWCVQFQETQYF
CDR3 DNA: TGTGCCTGGTGTGTGCAGTTCCAAGAGACCCAGTACTTC

clone size: NA
D gene: TRBD2
J gene: TRBJ2-1
CDR3 length: 19
V gene: TRBV30
CDR3 protein: CAWSNIRGSGSPSYNEQFF
CDR3 DNA: TGTGCCTGGAGTAATATCCGGGGTAGCGGGTCCCCGTCCTACAATGAGCAGTTCTTC

clone size: NA
D gene: TRBD1
J gene: TRBJ2-2
CDR3 length: 15
V gene: TRBV30
CDR3 protein: CARGPRQLNTGELFF
CDR3 DNA: TGTGCCAGGGGGCCGAGACAGCTTAACACCGGGGAGCTGTTTTTT

clone size: NA
D gene: TRBD1
J gene: TRBJ2-5
CDR3 length: 13
V gene: TRBV11-1
CDR3 protein: CASSSDRGETQYF
CDR3 DNA: TGTGCCAGCAGCTCCGACAGGGGAGAGACCCAGTACTTC

clone size: NA
D gene: NA
J gene: TRBJ2-6
CDR3 length: 14
V gene: TRBV5-1
CDR3 protein: CASSVRSGANVLTF
CDR3 DNA: TGCGCCAGCAGCGTGCGATCTGGGGCCAACGTCCTGACTTTC

clone size: NA
D gene: NA
J gene: TRBJ1-2
CDR3 length: 15
V gene: TRBV6-6
CDR3 protein: CASSYSDLAGGGYTF
CDR3 DNA: TGTGCCAGCAGTTACTCGGATTTGGCAGGAGGCGGCTACACCTTC

clone size: few
D gene: NA
J gene: TRBJ2-2
CDR3 length: 13
V gene: TRBV2
CDR3 protein: CASSEEYGGELFF
CDR3 DNA: TGTGCCAGCAGTGAAGAATACGGCGGGGAGCTGTTTTTT